Listed here are 25 T cell receptor beta chains from one sample, sequenced in a study of regulatory T cells in long-lasting Graves disease. Time point indicated: persistent/refractory GD, antithyroid drugs over 5 years with positive TRAb. TCR sequences were obtained from RNA taken from PBMCs. iRepertoire HTBI primers and Arm-PCR of CDR3 regions built TCR beta libraries. From the multiplex PCR reads, TCRdb called clonotypes with MiXCR, one entry per CDR3 protein. The sample records hundreds of thousands of distinct CDR3 sequences, 20% to 25% being singletons. Here the sequenced sample was peripheral blood mononuclear cells (PBMCs), taken when the disease was refractory, from a patient treated with antithyroid drugs. These receptors were collected from a female donor with Graves disease.

The V gene is TRBV3-1, the J gene TRBJ1-1, with D possibly matching TRBD1 (5 bases). V was cut by 3 bases and J by 12 bases, with 14 bases left in between. This CDR3 comprises 12 residues. Germline CDR1 is LGHDT and CDR2 is YNNKEL (reference sequence). CDR3 bases: TGTGCCAGCAGCCACCGGGACGGAGGGACTTTCTTT. Protein sequence: CASSHRDGGTFF.

On this clonotype: A read error is likely, as this CDR3 ends without the conserved phenylalanine or tryptophan. V and J are TRBV6-1 and TRBJ1-1, with D possibly matching TRBD1 (5 bases). The CDR3 has 12 residues. The germline V gene encodes CDR1 MNHNS and CDR2 SASEGT. V was pared by 6 bases and J by 4 bases, with 9 bases between. The CDR3 DNA follows: TGTGCCAGCAGGTCGGGGGGCACTGAAGCTTTCCTT. Translation gives CASRSGGTEAFL.

The chain couples TRBV24-1 to TRBJ2-1; D is perhaps TRBD2 (5 bases). The CDR3 loop spans 13 amino acids. V dropped 4 bases and J dropped 12 bases, with 15 bases sitting between them. Looked up from germline, CDR1 is KGHDR and CDR2 is SFDVKD. The CDR3 protein is CATSDPPGIWQFF. CDR3 sequence (DNA): TGTGCCACCAGTGACCCTCCGGGAATTTGGCAGTTCTTC.

The chain uses TRBV28 and TRBJ2-3; TRBD2 aligns across 12 bases. V dropped 5 bases and J dropped 2; count of bases not matched to a gene: 2. From germline, CDR1 is MDHEN and CDR2 SYDVKM. The CDR3 totals 15 residues. The CDR3 coding sequence is TGTGCCAGCAGTACTAGCGGGGGGTTCACAGATACGCAGTATTTT. The encoded protein is CASSTSGGFTDTQYF. Full variable domain (outside the CDR3, taken from reference TRBV28 and TRBJ2-3): DVKVTQSSRYLVKRTGEKVFLECVQDMDHENMFWYRQDPGLGLRLIYFSYDVKMKEKGDIPEGYSVSREKKERFSLILESASTNQTSMYLCASSTSGGFTDTQYFGPGTRLTVL.

This clonotype appeared a few times. The chain has TRBV20-1 and TRBJ1-6; D remains ambiguous. The germline V and J ends were trimmed by 6 bases and 7 bases, with 19 bases remaining between them. The CDR3 runs to 15 residues. Germline V lookup: CDR1 DFQATT, CDR2 SNEGSKA (reference sequence). The CDR3 spells CSAKYANPGNSPLHF. Written as DNA, the CDR3 is TGCAGTGCCAAATATGCGAACCCTGGGAATTCACCCCTCCACTTT.

This clonotype was seen a few times. This chain joins TRBV19 and TRBJ2-7; D possibly corresponds to TRBD2 (6 bases). Germline CDR1 is LNHDA and CDR2 is SQIVND (reference sequence). This CDR3 has 14 residues. V gave up 5 bases and J gave up 5 bases, with 16 bases separating them. CDR3 protein: CASSGRREVDEQYF. CDR3 DNA sequence: TGTGCCAGTAGTGGCCGCAGGGAGGTCGACGAGCAGTACTTC.

This clonotype was seen many times. The rearrangement uses TRBV29-1 and TRBJ2-5; the match to TRBD1 covers 9 bases. The CDR3 is 14 residues long. J was trimmed by 2 bases and V by 4 bases; bases with no gene match: 5. Germline V gene sequence: CDR1 SQVTM, CDR2 ANQGSEA. The CDR3 DNA sequence: TGCAGCGTTGCTGGACAGGGGCGGCAAGAGACCCAGTACTTC. Translating gives CSVAGQGRQETQYF.

The gene calls are TRBV20-1 and TRBJ1-2, with D maybe TRBD1 (6 bases). CDR1 DFQATT and CDR2 SNEGSKA come from the germline V gene (reference sequence). V lost 3 bases, J lost 8 bases, and 16 bases lay in between. This CDR3 comprises 13 residues. Here the CDR3 reads CSASLVRDNGYTF. Here the CDR3 DNA reads TGCAGTGCTAGCCTTGTCCGGGACAACGGCTACACCTTC.

This clonotype came up many times. V usage is TRBV10-3 and J usage is TRBJ1-4; D possibly corresponds to TRBD1 (5 bases). This CDR3 contains 14 residues. Looked up from germline, CDR1 is ENHRY and CDR2 is SYGVKD. The V end lost 9 bases, the J end lost 0 bases, and 11 bases lay between the germline ends. The CDR3 DNA reads TGTGCCATTCGGGACTCCTCAACTAATGAAAAACTGTTTTTT. Amino acid sequence: CAIRDSSTNEKLFF.

The chain uses TRBV7-2 and TRBJ1-3, with a possible D match to TRBD1 (6 bases). The CDR3 extends over 15 amino acids. Per the germline V gene, CDR1 is SGHTA and CDR2 is FQGNSA. The V and J ends lost 6 bases and 4 bases respectively, with 16 bases between them. CDR3 residues: CASRTPGAPGNTIYF. The DNA of the CDR3 is TGTGCCAGCAGAACACCGGGGGCGCCCGGAAACACCATATATTTT. The entire variable domain, with the rest obtained from reference TRBV7-2 and TRBJ1-3, is as follows: GAGVSQSPSNKVTEKGKDVELRCDPISGHTALYWYRQSLGQGLEFLIYFQGNSAPDKSGLPSDRFSAERTGGSVSTLTIQRTQQEDSAVYLCASRTPGAPGNTIYFGEGSWLTVV.

This chain uses TRBV7-8 with TRBJ1-1; no definite D call. V was clipped by 5 bases and J by 4 bases, with 11 bases between them. The CDR3 runs to 13 residues. CDR1 and CDR2 from the germline V gene are SGHVS and FQNEAQ. This CDR3 reads CASSPIWGTEAFF. The CDR3 region has the DNA TGTGCCAGCAGCCCCATATGGGGCACTGAAGCTTTCTTT.

The chain links TRBV11-3 to TRBJ2-3; 12 nucleotides match TRBD2. V gave up 5 bases and J gave up 3 bases; unmatched junction bases: 6. The CDR3 totals 16 residues. CDR1 is SGHNT and CDR2 is YENEEA in the germline V gene. The CDR3 sequence is CASSTGLAGPTDTQYF. The DNA for the CDR3 is TGTGCCAGCAGCACCGGACTAGCGGGACCGACAGATACGCAGTATTTT. Complete variable domain (other parts from reference TRBV11-3 and TRBJ2-3): EAGVVQSPRYKIIEKKQPVAFWCNPISGHNTLYWYLQNLGQGPELLIRYENEEAVDDSQLPKDRFSAERLKGVDSTLKIQPAELGDSAVYLCASSTGLAGPTDTQYFGPGTRLTVL.

This clonotype was found a few times. This chain joins TRBV4-2 and TRBJ2-5; 8 nucleotides agree with TRBD1. This CDR3 is 15 amino acids long. Germline V gene data show CDR1 as LGHNA and CDR2 as YNFKEQ. V shed 0 bases and J 5 bases; nucleotides not matched to a gene: 5. The chain's CDR3 is CASSQDGTGGETQYF. The CDR3 nucleotides read TGTGCCAGCAGCCAAGACGGGACAGGCGGCGAGACCCAGTACTTC.

The sample holds many counts of this clonotype. The CDR3, as DNA: TGTGCCAGCAGTTTCCTCATTGCGCCCGAAGCTTTCTTT. It codes for CASSFLIAPEAFF. The chain carries TRBV28 and TRBJ1-1; D uncertain. The CDR3 length is 13 residues. V was cut by 3 bases and J by 8 bases, with 13 bases left in between. Germline loops: CDR1 MDHEN, CDR2 SYDVKM.

This chain links TRBV6-1 with TRBJ1-5; tentatively, D is TRBD1 (6 bases). This CDR3 has 14 residues. Trimming left V 5 bases short and J 2 bases short, with 10 bases between. From germline, CDR1 is MNHNS and CDR2 SASEGT. Here the CDR3 DNA reads TGTGCCAGCAGTCGACAGGCAGGCAATCAGCCCCAGCATTTT. Its translation is CASSRQAGNQPQHF.

This clonotype was detected a few times. The chain links TRBV7-2 to TRBJ1-1; tentatively, D is TRBD1 (6 bases). Trimming left V 5 bases short and J 4 bases short, with 17 bases between. From germline, CDR1 is SGHTA and CDR2 FQGNSA. The CDR3 sequence is 15 residues long. The CDR3 here is CASSPWGADLTEAFF. CDR3 DNA: TGTGCCAGCAGCCCCTGGGGGGCGGACCTCACTGAAGCTTTCTTT.

This clonotype was seen repeatedly, ten times or more. The chain carries TRBV27 and TRBJ1-1; the D gene is possibly TRBD1 (5 bases). The V end was cut by 0 bases, the J end by 4 bases, with 9 bases between. The V gene's germline CDR1 is MNHEY and CDR2 SMNVEV (reference sequence). This CDR3 spans 14 amino acids. The CDR3: CASSLSGTPTEAFF. CDR3 coding DNA: TGTGCCAGCAGTTTATCCGGGACCCCCACTGAAGCTTTCTTT.

In its sample, this clonotype was seen many times. The chain recombines TRBV19 with TRBJ1-2; 11 bases align to TRBD1. V trimming: 3 bases; J trimming: 5 bases; junction bases outside the gene matches: 5. The germline V gene encodes CDR1 LNHDA and CDR2 SQIVND (reference sequence). The CDR3 is 15 amino acids. This chain's CDR3 is CASSIRDRGKYGYTF. In nucleotides, the CDR3 is TGTGCCAGTAGTATCCGGGACAGGGGGAAATATGGCTACACCTTC.

The sample holds many counts of this clonotype. V is TRBV6-2 or TRBV6-3 and J is TRBJ2-5; D is possibly TRBD1 (6 bases). The CDR3 has 14 amino acids. Between the trimmed V and J ends, which lost 2 bases and 5 bases, there was a span of 12 bases. Germline V gene lookup returns CDR1 MNHEY and CDR2 SVGEGT. Written as DNA, the CDR3 is TGTGCCAGCAGTTACATACAGGGTTGGGAGACCCAGTACTTC. This codes for CASSYIQGWETQYF.

Turning to this clonotype: Since a much larger clone is just one base distant, this may be a read error. The V gene is TRBV28, the J gene TRBJ1-5; D is uncertain. This CDR3 has 17 residues. Germline V gene lookup returns CDR1 MDHEN and CDR2 SYDVKM. Between the trimmed V and J ends, which lost 8 bases and 0 bases, there was a span of 20 bases. DNA of the CDR3: TGTGCCAGCGCCCTAGAGTTCTTTACCGATAGCAATCAGCCCCAGCATTTT. The encoded protein is CASALEFFTDSNQPQHF.

This chain links TRBV27 with TRBJ2-3; perhaps TRBD2 as D (6 bases). Trimming shortened V by 3 bases and J by 4 bases, and 14 bases separated the two germline ends. The CDR3 sequence is 15 residues long. The germline V gene has CDR1 MNHEY and CDR2 SMNVEV (reference sequence). Written as DNA, the CDR3 is TGTGCCAGCAGTTTCGGTCCGGGAGCCCCAGATACGCAGTATTTT. Translation: CASSFGPGAPDTQYF.

This chain connects TRBV19 to TRBJ2-5; 9 bases fit TRBD1. The CDR3 length is 14 residues. V was clipped by 3 bases and J by 5 bases; unmatched bases: 4. Germline V lookup: CDR1 LNHDA, CDR2 SQIVND (reference sequence). The CDR3 DNA follows: TGTGCCAGTAGTATCGGACAGGGGTTGGAGACCCAGTACTTC. Residues: CASSIGQGLETQYF.

This clonotype showed up just a few times. The CDR3 coding sequence is TGCAGCGTTGCGGGGGACAGGGAGGCCTACGAGCAGTACTTC. Protein product: CSVAGDREAYEQYF. V and J are TRBV29-1 and TRBJ2-7; 9 bases map to TRBD1. J gave up 2 bases and V 4 bases, and 6 bases lay outside the gene matches. The CDR3 runs to 14 residues. Germline assignment: CDR1 SQVTM and CDR2 ANQGSEA.

The chain couples TRBV25-1 to TRBJ2-5, with TRBD1 as a possible D gene (6 bases). CDR3 length equals 13 residues. The germline V gene has CDR1 MGHDK and CDR2 SYGVNS. Trimming took off 6 bases at V and 1 base at J, with 9 bases between the two ends. Written as DNA, the CDR3 is TGTGCCAGCAGGACAGGCACCCAAGAGACCCAGTACTTC. Translating it yields CASRTGTQETQYF.

This clonotype has a handful of counts. This chain uses TRBV6-1 with TRBJ2-7; TRBD2 matches 9 bases. Germline V gene lookup returns CDR1 MNHNS and CDR2 SASEGT. The V and J ends lost 8 bases and 6 bases, in that order; junction bases with no gene match: 11. The CDR3 loop spans 14 amino acids. The CDR3 is CASGSAGGRLEQYF. CDR3 nucleotides: TGTGCCAGCGGATCAGCGGGAGGTCGTCTCGAGCAGTACTTC.